Sequencing of this T cell receptor beta chain was carried out in a study of blood T cell repertoires in COVID-19. Study background: Italy, Spain and the United States were the sources of the convalescent and acute COVID-19 samples. T cells, B-cell-depleted T cells, or PBMCs provided the cDNA or gDNA that served as material.

J was trimmed by 6 bases and V by 6 bases; bases with no gene match: 6. In germline, CDR1 is ENHRY, CDR2 SYGVKD. The CDR3 is 15 amino acids. Original analysis: Counts of nucleated cells, estimated from reference gene primer amplification, were obtained. Libraries were prepared by immunoSEQ multiplex PCR; TCRdb keeps only in-frame clonotypes and omits some of them. The DNA was the basis for D and trimming; V, J and clone size are from that table. The sample has roughly 150,000 clones; roughly nine tenths are singletons. Input material: peripheral blood. This clonotype was sampled from a woman in her sixties or seventies with acute or convalescent COVID-19. The V call is TRBV10-3, the J call TRBJ2-1; 12 bases map to TRBD2. The CDR3 protein is CAIRETSGSLNEQFF. The CDR3 DNA is TGTGCCATCAGAGAGACTAGCGGGAGCCTCAATGAGCAGTTCTTC.